One T cell receptor (beta chain) is described in this entry. The CDR3 has 13 amino acids. Germline V CDR1 and CDR2: SGHVS, FNYEAQ. This sample is drawn from a study of cytomegalovirus exposure and HLA in healthy donors. The PCR contained 60 Vbeta and 13 Jbeta primers. TCRdb keeps only in-frame clones here, not all; method: immunoSEQ multiplex PCR. The sample yields almost 200,000 clones, about 82% seen once. The chain is built from TRBV7-6 and TRBJ2-5; TRBD2 matches at 7 bases. The end of the DNA fits TRBJ2-7 better, so the J call may be wrong. Sequences were obtained from PBMCs. The receptor was isolated from a woman aged 50 to 65 in good health and CMV-seronegative. CDR3 bases: TGTGCCAGCAGACTAGCGACAAGCTACGAGCAGTACTTC. Translated, it gives CASRLATSYEQYF.